These 2 T cell receptor beta chains were sequenced from one sample in a study of T-cell reconstitution after alpha-beta-depleted transplantation in children. Preparation of the TCRbeta library was carried out with unique molecular identifiers. Via MiXCR, TCRdb re-called the PCR reads, giving one row per CDR3 protein. The sample shows 350,000 to 450,000 distinct CDR3 sequences, roughly 22% of them seen only once. Sequenced material: PBMCs from the stem cell graft donor, taken from the stem cell graft. These receptors originate from a human donor who donated a stem cell graft to a child with acute myeloid leukemia.

There are many counts of this clonotype. This chain joins TRBV20-1 and TRBJ2-7, with 9 bases matching TRBD1. The germline V gene has CDR1 DFQATT and CDR2 SNEGSKA (reference sequence). J gave up 3 bases and V 2 bases, and 11 bases lay outside the gene matches. This CDR3 comprises 16 residues. In DNA form, the CDR3 reads TGCAGTGCTAGACCCCCCCGACAGGGGGTTAGCTACGAGCAGTACTTC. Protein: CSARPPRQGVSYEQYF.

In this sample, this clonotype turned up a few times. The chain carries TRBV13 and TRBJ2-3; unclear D gene. Looked up from germline, CDR1 is PRHDT and CDR2 is FYEKMQ (reference sequence). The ends were cut back, 5 bases at V and 2 bases at J, with 8 bases in the middle. CDR3 size: 13 residues. The CDR3 DNA reads TGTGCCAGCAGCCAGCATCTCACAGATACGCAGTATTTT. This sequence encodes CASSQHLTDTQYF.